The rows below give T cell receptor beta chains drawn from one sample of a study of blood T cell repertoires in COVID-19. TCRdb keeps only in-frame clones here, not all; method: immunoSEQ multiplex PCR. Among under 200,000 clones listed, approximately 81% were seen once. Source material: peripheral blood. These receptors were taken from a man in his late teens or twenties with active or convalescent COVID-19. The CDR3 runs from the conserved cysteine through the conserved F or W. The D gene is left open where the match is weak. Rows may omit the clone size; those that give it use once, few, many or a size class.

v_call	j_call	clone_size	d_call	cdr3_aa	cdr3_nt
TRBV5-1	TRBJ1-3	.	TRBD1	CASSPGQGGVNTIYF	TGCGCCAGCAGCCCTGGACAGGGCGGGGTAAACACCATATATTTT
TRBV28	TRBJ2-3	.	TRBD1	CASSLAQGMTDTQYF	TGTGCCAGCAGTTTAGCACAGGGGATGACAGATACGCAGTATTTT
TRBV6-2/TRBV6-3	TRBJ2-1	once	.	CASSYSRPGLNEQFF	TGTGCCAGCAGTTACTCGAGGCCGGGGTTGAATGAGCAGTTCTTC
TRBV7-2	TRBJ1-1	once	.	CASSKGYATTEAFF	TGTGCCAGCAGCAAGGGGTACGCGACCACTGAAGCTTTCTTT
TRBV14	TRBJ1-2	.	.	CASSQAQTGPYGYTF	TGTGCCAGCAGCCAAGCCCAAACAGGGCCTTATGGCTACACCTTC
TRBV7-8	TRBJ2-5	.	TRBD2	CASRKREGQETQYF	TGTGCCAGCAGGAAGCGGGAGGGCCAAGAGACCCAGTACTTC
TRBV7-6	TRBJ2-7	.	.	CASSLGSGSYEQYF	TGTGCCAGCAGCTTAGGGTCAGGAAGCTACGAGCAGTACTTC
TRBV5-6	TRBJ2-3	.	TRBD2	CASTPGGTDTQYF	TGTGCCAGCACTCCCGGGGGGACAGATACGCAGTATTTT
TRBV6-4	TRBJ2-5	.	TRBD2	CANGLDGETQYF	TGTGCCAACGGACTAGATGGAGAGACCCAGTACTTC
TRBV7-8	TRBJ2-5	.	TRBD1	CASSRTGGETQYF	TGTGCCAGCAGCCGAACAGGGGGGGAGACCCAGTACTTC
TRBV27	TRBJ2-3	.	TRBD2	CASSLSLAGRVDTQYF	TGTGCCAGCAGTTTATCTCTAGCGGGGAGGGTAGATACGCAGTATTTT
TRBV11-2	TRBJ2-1	few	.	CASSLPKGTRGAKYNEQFF	TGTGCCAGCAGCCTACCTAAAGGAACTCGGGGGGCCAAGTATAATGAGCAGTTCTTC
TRBV28	TRBJ2-7	.	.	CASRRGLLYEQYF	TGTGCCAGCAGGCGGGGGCTACTCTACGAGCAGTACTTC
TRBV7-9	TRBJ1-2	.	TRBD1	CASSLGGTVRIDTF	TGTGCCAGCAGCTTAGGGGGGACAGTCAGGATCGACACCTTC
TRBV2	TRBJ1-4	.	.	CASSEGAQGTKLFF	TGTGCCAGCAGTGAGGGGGCACAGGGAACGAAACTGTTTTTT
TRBV7-8	TRBJ2-1	.	.	CASSLGSGLGGVGEQFF	TGTGCCAGCAGCTTAGGTAGCGGGCTAGGGGGTGTGGGTGAGCAGTTCTTC
TRBV7-2	TRBJ2-4	.	TRBD1	CASSSQTGTGLNIQYF	TGTGCCAGCAGCTCCCAAACCGGGACAGGGTTAAACATTCAGTACTTC
TRBV7-9	TRBJ2-5	.	TRBD2	CASSRRLAGGSSRETQYF	TGTGCCAGCAGCCGCCGACTAGCGGGGGGATCGAGTCGAGAGACCCAGTACTTC
TRBV11-2	TRBJ2-2	.	.	CASSSSRVVTGELFF	TGTGCCAGCAGTTCGTCTCGGGTGGTGACCGGGGAGCTGTTTTTT
TRBV10-1	TRBJ1-6	.	.	CASSDPGEGIYNSPLHF	TGCGCCAGCAGTGATCCGGGGGAGGGGATCTATAATTCACCCCTCCACTTT
TRBV6-4	TRBJ1-2	few	TRBD1	CASSDGRDSANYGYTF	TGTGCCAGCAGTGATGGCCGGGACAGTGCTAACTATGGCTACACCTTC
TRBV19	TRBJ1-2	.	.	CASSISTAGGWDYGYTF	TGTGCCAGTAGTATATCCACCGCGGGAGGATGGGACTATGGCTACACCTTC
TRBV2	TRBJ2-5	.	TRBD2	CASNKRGGQETQYF	TGTGCCAGCAATAAGCGGGGGGGCCAAGAGACCCAGTACTTC
TRBV11-2	TRBJ1-1	.	.	CASSLGSDPEAFF	TGTGCCAGCAGCTTAGGGTCAGATCCTGAAGCTTTCTTT
TRBV9	TRBJ2-7	.	.	CASSVAYGLNYEQYF	TGTGCCAGCAGCGTAGCATACGGACTAAACTACGAGCAGTACTTC
TRBV19	TRBJ1-1	once	.	CASSIVRNTEAFF	TGTGCCAGTAGTATAGTGCGAAACACTGAAGCTTTCTTT
TRBV29-1	TRBJ1-1	.	TRBD1	CSGRDRGYTEAFF	TGCAGCGGCCGGGACAGGGGCTACACTGAAGCTTTCTTT
TRBV2	TRBJ2-7	.	.	CASSAPEESSYEQYF	TGTGCCAGCAGTGCCCCCGAGGAGAGCTCCTACGAGCAGTACTTC
TRBV5-1	TRBJ1-2	.	.	CASSLGRFRTNYGYTF	TGCGCCAGCAGCTTGGGGAGGTTCCGAACAAACTATGGCTACACCTTC
TRBV30	TRBJ2-1	.	.	CAWSGGDWDYNEQFF	TGTGCCTGGAGTGGGGGGGATTGGGACTACAATGAGCAGTTCTTC
TRBV2	TRBJ1-1	.	.	CASSRDRGYTEAFF	TGTGCCAGCAGTCGTGACCGGGGATACACTGAAGCTTTCTTT
TRBV10-2	TRBJ1-2	.	TRBD1	CASSPRGQGTSGYTF	TGCGCCAGCAGTCCCCGGGGACAGGGGACGAGTGGCTACACCTTC
TRBV3-1/TRBV3-2	TRBJ2-1	.	.	CASSQDSLVLNEQFF	TGTGCCAGCAGCCAAGATAGCCTAGTTCTCAATGAGCAGTTCTTC
TRBV6-5	TRBJ1-2	.	TRBD1	CASRDQGVNYGYTF	TGTGCCAGCAGGGACCAGGGGGTTAACTATGGCTACACCTTC
TRBV4-1	TRBJ2-7	.	TRBD2	CASSRHTSGSPYEQYF	TGCGCCAGCAGCCGCCATACTAGCGGGAGCCCCTACGAGCAGTACTTC
TRBV5-6	TRBJ2-3	.	TRBD2	CASSGWTSGFTDTQYF	TGTGCCAGCAGTGGTTGGACTAGCGGTTTCACAGATACGCAGTATTTT
TRBV2	TRBJ2-1	.	.	CASSDHSRFGTYNEQFF	TGTGCCAGCAGTGACCATTCCCGGTTCGGGACATACAATGAGCAGTTCTTC
TRBV19	TRBJ2-1	.	TRBD2	CASSIPPGGEQFF	TGTGCCAGTAGTATACCACCGGGGGGAGAGCAGTTCTTC
TRBV5-1	TRBJ1-5	.	.	CASSLGTMSNQPQHF	TGCGCCAGCAGCTTAGGGACAATGAGCAATCAGCCCCAGCATTTT
TRBV28	TRBJ2-3	.	.	CASSSVPSTDTQYF	TGTGCCAGCAGCTCCGTTCCTAGCACAGATACGCAGTATTTT
TRBV14	TRBJ1-5	.	.	CASRGLGADNQPQHF	TGTGCCAGCAGGGGTCTGGGGGCCGACAATCAGCCCCAGCATTTT
TRBV7-9	TRBJ1-2	.	.	CASSLGQTESYTF	TGTGCCAGCAGCTTAGGTCAAACAGAGAGCTACACCTTC
TRBV5-4	TRBJ2-2	.	TRBD1	CASSFSGTGGSGELFF	TGTGCCAGCAGCTTCTCCGGGACAGGGGGTTCCGGGGAGCTGTTTTTT
TRBV5-4	TRBJ2-1	.	TRBD1	CASSLPGQGPEQFF	TGTGCCAGCAGCTTGCCGGGACAGGGTCCCGAGCAGTTCTTC
TRBV5-1	TRBJ1-2	.	.	CASSSVQGFGYGYTF	TGCGCCAGCAGCTCGGTACAGGGATTTGGGTATGGCTACACCTTC
TRBV10-3	TRBJ1-3	.	TRBD1	CATRQGNSGNTIYF	TGTGCCACCAGACAGGGAAACTCTGGAAACACCATATATTTT
TRBV5-1	TRBJ1-2	.	TRBD1	CASSLGGTGHYGYTF	TGCGCCAGCAGCCTTGGGGGGACAGGGCACTATGGCTACACCTTC
TRBV7-2	TRBJ2-3	.	TRBD2	CASSLKGAGVDTQYF	TGTGCCAGCAGCTTGAAAGGCGCGGGAGTGGATACGCAGTATTTT
TRBV6-5	TRBJ1-2	.	TRBD1	CASSPATGGSGGYTF	TGTGCCAGCAGCCCGGCGACAGGGGGTTCGGGGGGCTACACCTTC
TRBV20-1	TRBJ2-7	.	TRBD2	CSASGRLAGWSYEQYF	TGCAGTGCTAGTGGCCGGTTAGCGGGGTGGTCCTACGAGCAGTACTTC